This passage covers 6 T cell receptor beta chains from one sample sequenced in a study of low-dose radiotherapy and immunotherapy resistance in tumors. With TRAV- and TRBV-specific primers, first-strand cDNA was made, covering the alpha and beta chains. TCR amplification ran 20 PCR cycles using constant-region and V-primer adapter primers. TCRdb independently ran MiXCR on the reads; one entry per CDR3 protein. The repertoire holds around 60,000 distinct CDR3 sequences, less than 30% seen once, with 6.5% to 7% in the top ten. Regarding time point: after trial treatment. This sample's treatment: LDRT plus nivolumab, ipilimumab, low-dose cyclophosphamide and aspirin (RACIN trial). Sequencing used PBMCs, obtained after low-dose radiotherapy plus immunotherapy. The source of these receptors is a male donor with prostate cancer.

This clonotype was observed at least ten times. V and J are TRBV27 and TRBJ1-5, with D tentatively TRBD1 (6 bases). The germline V gene has CDR1 MNHEY and CDR2 SMNVEV (reference sequence). Trimming removed 5 bases from V and 7 bases from J, with 15 bases in between. CDR3 size: 14 residues. CDR3 sequence reads: CASSLTGPRQPQHF. The DNA for the CDR3 is TGTGCCAGCAGTCTCACAGGGCCTCGCCAGCCCCAGCATTTT.

This clonotype was seen at least ten times. J is TRBJ2-7 and V is TRBV6-1, with 7 nucleotides matching TRBD1. CDR3 size: 14 residues. Germline CDR1 and CDR2: MNHNS and SASEGT. The V and J ends lost 5 bases and 3 bases, in that order; junction bases with no gene match: 7. CDR3 coding DNA: TGTGCCAGCAGTCACCGGGACAGAGGCTACGAGCAGTACTTC. Its translation: CASSHRDRGYEQYF.

Regarding this clonotype: Given a far larger clone just one base away, this is likely a sequencing read error. The rearrangement uses TRBV11-3 and TRBJ2-1; 13 bases line up with TRBD2. V shed 3 bases and J 13 bases; nucleotides not matched to a gene: 12. The germline CDR1 and CDR2 sequences are SGHNT and YENEEA. This CDR3 is 16 amino acids long. The CDR3 loop is CASSFTSGGGLETQFF. The DNA of the CDR3 is TGTGCCAGCAGCTTTACTAGCGGGGGGGGGTTGGAGACCCAGTTCTTC.

This clonotype occurred a few times. J is TRBJ2-3 and V is TRBV1; the table calls TRBD1, which could not be checked here. TRBV1 is annotated as a pseudogene. CDR3 length equals 15 residues. The CDR3 sequence is CASSAQGARTDTQYF. For the CDR3, the DNA is TGCGCCAGCAGCGCACAGGGGGCGCGCACAGATACGCAGTATTTT.

This clonotype was detected ten times or more. The chain combines TRBV19 with TRBJ2-2, with D possibly TRBD2 on 5 matching bases. V was trimmed by 4 bases and J by 1 base, leaving 13 bases between them. This CDR3 has 16 residues. Germline CDR1 and CDR2: LNHDA and SQIVND (reference sequence). CDR3 coding DNA: TGTGCCAGTAGTACGCGGGCCACCGAGAACACCGGGGAGCTGTTTTTT. Its translation is CASSTRATENTGELFF.

This clonotype was seen at least ten times. The J gene is TRBJ2-1, the V gene TRBV7-9; TRBD2 agrees at 7 bases. There are 18 residues in the CDR3. J gave up 4 bases and V 5 bases, and 17 bases lay outside the gene matches. The germline gives CDR1 SEHNR, CDR2 FQNEAQ (reference sequence). As DNA, the CDR3 is TGTGCCAGCAGCCATAGCGGGCGCCCCGGCCTCGGGTACAATGAGCAGTTCTTC. Encoded protein: CASSHSGRPGLGYNEQFF.